This T cell receptor (beta chain) was profiled in a study of blood T cell repertoires in COVID-19. For the study at large: Whether acute or convalescent, the COVID-19 samples came from the United States, Italy and Spain. PBMCs, B-cell-depleted T cells, or T cells provided the cDNA or gDNA that made up the material.

The germline CDR1 and CDR2 sequences are SGHTA and FQGNSA. Trimming at V came to 2 bases and at J to 0 bases, leaving 8 bases not matched to a gene. The CDR3 is made up of 18 amino acids. Original data processing: Estimated nucleated cell counts came from reference gene primer amplification. The table came from immunoSEQ multiplex PCR; TCRdb's copy has only in-frame clones and leaves some out. That table gives V, J and clone size, and the DNA gave D and trimming. The repertoire holds under 500,000 clones, around nine tenths seen once, with 4.3% in the top ten. The clonotype originates from a woman aged 25 to 39 with acute or convalescent COVID-19. The chain couples TRBV7-2 to TRBJ2-3, with 10 bases lining up with TRBD2. Sequencing used peripheral blood. The CDR3 DNA is TGTGCCAGCAGCTTAAGTTGGACTAGCGGAACTAGCACAGATACGCAGTATTTT. Encoded protein: CASSLSWTSGTSTDTQYF.